The present TCR beta chain was sequenced within a study of patients and donors after allogeneic stem cell transplantation. TCRdb itself ran the RT-PCR reads through MiXCR, one entry per CDR3 protein. The repertoire has about 72,000 distinct CDR3 sequences, roughly 29% of them found once; the top ten carry 26%. J lost 6 bases, V lost 0 bases, and 3 bases had no gene match. Germline V gives CDR1 SGHKS, CDR2 YYEKEE (reference sequence). The CDR3 runs 14 residues. This TCR derives from a human donor who was either an allogeneic HSCT recipient or a stem cell or donor lymphocyte infusion donor (not recorded which). It is not recorded whose cells these are; they may come from a transplant donor. Sequencing was done on a sample of blood, either unsorted or a sorted T cell fraction (not recorded which). J is TRBJ1-5 and V is TRBV5-5, with TRBD1 identical over 7 bases. CDR3 in DNA: TGTGCCAGCAGCTTGGACAGGGGTAGTCAGCCCCAGCATTTT. It is translated as CASSLDRGSQPQHF. Drawing the rest from reference TRBV5-5 and TRBJ1-5, the complete variable domain is DAGVTQSPTHLIKTRGQQVTLRCSPISGHKSVSWYQQVLGQGPQFIFQYYEKEERGRGNFPDRFSARQFPNYSSELNVNALLLGDSALYLCASSLDRGSQPQHFGDGTRLSIL.